This T cell receptor beta chain appears in the sequencing data of a study of shared clonotypes between healthy human individuals. Findings and caveats of the study: A handful of donors had around 5.5% of their naive CD4 clonotypes in common.

Note on this clone: Its antigen is not known. The same CDR3 is also encoded by other DNA sequences in this sample.

Trimming removed 2 bases at V and 4 bases at J, with 11 bases between. The CDR3 extends over 14 amino acids. CDR1 is MNHEY and CDR2 is SMNVEV in the germline V gene (reference sequence). Per the authors' pipeline: Without quality scores, immunoSEQ junctional reads could not be filtered like full-length reads. The table came from immunoSEQ multiplex PCR; TCRdb's copy has only in-frame clones and leaves some out. V, J and clone size derive from that table, while D and trimming were established from the DNA sequence. The repertoire has approximately 2,200,000 clones, 85% to 95% of them found once; the top ten carry 1.5% to 2%. Naive CD8 isolation took CD45RO-negative cells positively selected for CCR7 and excluded terminally differentiated effector memory CD45RA+ cells.

The specimen was naive CD8+ T cells from PBMCs. This chain connects TRBV27 to TRBJ1-1, with D unresolved. The sequence was obtained from a man between 18 and 35 years old in good health. Some clones in this sample may be carry-over from other donors' samples. The CDR3 protein is CASSLRGQSTEAFF. CDR3 nucleotide sequence: TGTGCCAGCAGTTTAAGAGGGCAGAGCACTGAAGCTTTCTTT.